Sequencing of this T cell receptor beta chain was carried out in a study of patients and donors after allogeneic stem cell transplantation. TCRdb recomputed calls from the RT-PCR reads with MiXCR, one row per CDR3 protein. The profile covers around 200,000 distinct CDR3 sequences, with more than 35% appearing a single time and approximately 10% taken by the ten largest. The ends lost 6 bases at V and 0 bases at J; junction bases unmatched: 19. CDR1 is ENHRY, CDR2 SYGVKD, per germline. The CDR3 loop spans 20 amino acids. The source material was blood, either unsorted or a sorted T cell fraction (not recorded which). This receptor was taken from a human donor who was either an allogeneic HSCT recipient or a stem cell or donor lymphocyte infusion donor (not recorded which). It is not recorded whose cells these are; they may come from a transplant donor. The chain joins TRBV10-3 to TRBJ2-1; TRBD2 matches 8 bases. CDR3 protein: CAISDPPGLGLNSSYNEQFF. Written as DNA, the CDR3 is TGTGCCATCAGCGACCCTCCGGGACTAGGACTTAATAGCTCCTACAATGAGCAGTTCTTC.